The sequence of this T cell receptor beta chain was determined in a study of blood T cell repertoires in COVID-19. Sequenced by immunoSEQ multiplex PCR; TCRdb stores in-frame clones only, minus some. The sample records around 26,000 clones, almost 95% being singletons. The sequence was collected from a human donor in a cohort sampled during active COVID-19. Sample: peripheral blood.

Written as DNA, the CDR3 is TGTGCCAGCAGCGTGGGGACTTCCGGGAGCACAGATACGCAGTATTTT. It yields the protein CASSVGTSGSTDTQYF. The chain recombines TRBV5-8 with TRBJ2-3, with a tentative D call TRBD2 (6 bases). The germline V gene has CDR1 SGHTS and CDR2 YDEGEE. This CDR3 contains 16 residues. Between the trimmed V and J ends, which lost 4 bases and 0 bases, there was a span of 15 bases.